This T cell receptor (beta chain) derives from a study of Graves' ophthalmopathy and Graves' hyperthyroidism. Study results and caveats: Most thyroid clonotypes with frequency above 0.001 were detected in blood too. Ophthalmopathy was separated from stable hyperthyroidism by a 13-signature model with 87.88% sensitivity and approximately 81% specificity.

As concerns this clonotype: The target antigen is unknown. A much larger clone lies one base from this, so it may be a read error.

As the template, RNA transcripts were used to amplify TCR beta CDR3 regions. Second-round multiplex PCR came after a first-round RT-PCR that employed HTBI primers. MiXCR, run by TCRdb on the multiplex PCR reads, gives a single entry per CDR3 protein. The sample has some 750,000 distinct CDR3 sequences, 35% to 50% seen once. This CDR3 region has 17 residues. Per the germline V gene, CDR1 is ENHRY and CDR2 is SYGVKD. V was pared by 5 bases and J by 6 bases, with 16 bases of the junction left unmatched. For donors with ophthalmopathy, the disease showed moderate-to-severe activity, reached CAS ≥3 and NOSPECS ≥4, and had lasted under 3 months. Other autoimmune disease, uncontrolled infection, pregnancy and lactation led to exclusion.

The chain joins TRBV10-3 to TRBJ1-2; TRBD1 aligns across 9 bases. Sequenced: peripheral blood. This TCR was recovered from an adult man with Graves' ophthalmopathy. CDR3 region: CAISSTPGQGSRDGYTF. The CDR3 DNA reads as TGTGCCATCAGTTCAACCCCGGGACAGGGATCCAGGGATGGCTACACCTTC.